This T cell receptor (beta chain) was captured in a study of beta chain features in type 1 diabetes. Expressed TCRB transcripts were sequenced, since all the RNA that had been isolated was reverse transcribed. Assay: immunoSEQ multiplex PCR; the TCRdb copy retains only in-frame clones and omits some. The sample gives 200,000 to 300,000 clones, about 11% of which show up once; about 0.018% is in the top ten. Whole-study results and caveats: Researchers report that Type 1 diabetes patients had moderately but significantly shorter TCRB CDR3s across all four CD4+ subsets.

This clone appeared a few times. What it binds is not known. Trimming left V 7 bases short and J 0 bases short, with 15 bases between. The CDR3 spans 15 residues. In germline, CDR1 is MDHEN, CDR2 SYDVKM. Each of the sorted populations had a purity greater than 98%. The sequencing input was naive CD4+ T cells from blood. The sequence was collected from a man aged 25-45 years with type 1 diabetes. V is TRBV28 and J is TRBJ1-2; perhaps TRBD1 as D (5 bases). CDR3 in amino acids: CASTRRGSANYGYTF. The CDR3 DNA reads TGTGCCAGCACCCGGAGGGGTTCAGCTAACTATGGCTACACCTTC.